The 8 T cell receptor beta chains below come from one sample, sequenced in a study of cytomegalovirus exposure and HLA in healthy donors. PCR involved 60 Vbeta and 13 Jbeta primers. This table comes from immunoSEQ multiplex PCR, and its TCRdb copy is limited to in-frame clones, with some not included. This sample has 95,000 to 110,000 clones, with around 80% found just once. Sequenced input: PBMCs. The receptors derive from a woman aged 40-49 years in good health and CMV-seronegative.

The J gene is TRBJ1-2, the V gene TRBV27; a possible D gene is TRBD1 (5 bases). Trimming removed 2 bases from V and 0 bases from J, with 19 bases in between. Per germline, CDR1 MNHEY and CDR2 SMNVEV (reference sequence). The CDR3 spans 18 residues. The CDR3 DNA reads as TGTGCCAGCAGTTTAAGGGCCAGGGTGGTTTCAGCTAACTATGGCTACACCTTC. It translates to CASSLRARVVSANYGYTF.

This chain links TRBV18 with TRBJ2-1; D unclear. The CDR3 is 15 amino acids. The V gene lost 1 base and the J gene lost 4 bases, with 11 bases spanning the gap. Germline lookup yields CDR1 KGHSH and CDR2 LQKENI. The CDR3 region is CASSPRRFPYNEQFF. CDR3 sequence (DNA): TGTGCCAGCTCACCACGGAGATTCCCTTACAATGAGCAGTTCTTC. Full variable domain (missing parts from reference TRBV18 and TRBJ2-1): NAGVMQNPRHLVRRRGQEARLRCSPMKGHSHVYWYRQLPEEGLKFMVYLQKENIIDESGMPKERFSAEFPKEGPSILRIQQVVRGDSAAYFCASSPRRFPYNEQFFGPGTRLTVL.

This clone was seen only a few times. CDR3: CASSPGTGPNYGYTF. DNA of the CDR3: TGTGCCAGCAGCCCAGGCACAGGCCCAAACTATGGCTACACCTTC. This chain links TRBV7-9 with TRBJ1-2, with a tentative D call TRBD1 (5 bases). Germline values: CDR1 SEHNR, CDR2 FQNEAQ (reference sequence). The CDR3 has 15 amino acids. Trimming pared 5 bases from V and 2 bases from J, leaving 15 bases between. The entire variable domain, with the rest obtained from reference TRBV7-9 and TRBJ1-2, is as follows: DTGVSQNPRHKITKRGQNVTFRCDPISEHNRLYWYRQTLGQGPEFLTYFQNEAQLEKSRLLSDRFSAERPKGSFSTLEIQRTEQGDSAMYLCASSPGTGPNYGYTFGSGTRLTVV.

The V call is TRBV28, the J call TRBJ2-1; 7 nucleotides match TRBD1. Germline lookup yields CDR1 MDHEN and CDR2 SYDVKM. V was pared by 4 bases and J by 6 bases, with 6 bases of the junction left unmatched. CDR3 length: 14 residues. CDR3 sequence (DNA): TGTGCCAGCAGTTCTGCGACAGGGCGCAATGAGCAGTTCTTC. Amino acids: CASSSATGRNEQFF.

This clone was picked up one time. The CDR3 DNA sequence: TGTGCCACCAGGTCGGGGACAGGGGCCAACTATGGCTACACCTTC. Translated, it gives CATRSGTGANYGYTF. The V call is TRBV5-5, the J call TRBJ1-2; 10 bases agree with TRBD1. J lost 2 bases, V lost 9 bases, and 10 bases had no gene match. Germline CDR1 is SGHKS and CDR2 is YYEKEE (reference sequence). The CDR3 extends over 15 amino acids.

This chain joins TRBV6-1 and TRBJ1-5; D gene ambiguous. The CDR3 is 14 amino acids. Germline CDR1 reads MNHNS; CDR2 reads SASEGT. Trimming left V 6 bases short and J 1 base short, with 10 bases between. CDR3 DNA sequence: TGTGCCAGCAGCACCGGTTCAAGCAATCAGCCCCAGCATTTT. It is translated as CASSTGSSNQPQHF.

The V gene is TRBV14, the J gene TRBJ2-1; TRBD2 matches 7 bases. The V and J ends lost 0 bases and 5 bases, in that order; junction bases with no gene match: 7. The CDR3 extends over 16 amino acids. The germline V gene encodes CDR1 SGHDN and CDR2 FVKESK. CDR3 DNA: TGTGCCAGCAGCCAAGAAATCCCCCTAGCGGACAATGAGCAGTTCTTC. Translation: CASSQEIPLADNEQFF.

The V call is TRBV5-6, the J call TRBJ2-7; D gene unclear. The CDR3 contains 14 residues. The germline gives CDR1 SGHDT, CDR2 YYEEEE. Trimming removed 0 bases at V and 6 bases at J, with 13 bases between. The DNA of the CDR3 is TGTGCCAGCAGCTTGGTGTCGGCCACGGGCGAGCAGTACTTC. Translated: CASSLVSATGEQYF.